This TCR beta chain was documented in a study of T cell changes during pregnancy in multiple sclerosis. The table came from immunoSEQ multiplex PCR; TCRdb's copy has only in-frame clones and leaves some out. The sample holds around 52,000 clones, around nine tenths seen once. The CDR3 runs to 15 residues. Between the trimmed V and J ends, which lost 4 bases and 6 bases, there was a span of 13 bases. In germline, CDR1 is SNHLY, CDR2 FYNNEI. The sequence was collected from a human donor whose cells served as feeder cells for cultures in a pregnancy study. This chain joins TRBV2 and TRBJ1-6; the D is unclear. The sequencing input was peripheral blood from another person, used as feeder cells. CDR3 protein: CASSAWEGLNSPLHF. CDR3 in DNA: TGTGCCAGCAGTGCGTGGGAGGGCCTTAATTCACCCCTCCACTTT.